Presented here are 25 T cell receptor beta chains from one specimen sequenced in a study of CD8+ T cells in alopecia areata. RNA extraction was followed by reverse transcription into cDNA, which acted as the sequencing template. Sequencing used immunoSEQ multiplex PCR; TCRdb keeps in-frame clones, though not all of them. Here the sample spans 11,000 or so clones, roughly 55% being singletons. Lesional scalp tissue (obtained by punch biopsy) and peripheral blood were collected from alopecia areata patients. Specimen: skin. These receptors originate from a human donor with alopecia areata.

The CDR3 bases are TGTGCCAGCAGTTTAGAGGAGGGCAGTGAGCAGTTCTTC. Translation: CASSLEEGSEQFF. This rearrangement joins TRBV27 to TRBJ2-1; possibly TRBD2 for D (6 bases). Germline V CDR1 and CDR2: MNHEY, SMNVEV (reference sequence). This CDR3 region has 13 residues. V lost 2 bases and J 9 bases, leaving 11 bases between the germline ends.

V is TRBV4-1 and J is TRBJ2-2; no reliable D call. CDR1 and CDR2 from the germline V gene are MGHRA and YSYEKL. Trimming pared 4 bases from V and 0 bases from J, leaving 12 bases between. The length of the CDR3 is 16 residues. The CDR3 reads CASSPLDPANTGELFF. The CDR3 nucleotides are TGCGCCAGCAGCCCGTTGGACCCCGCGAACACCGGGGAGCTGTTTTTT.

This clone came up a few times. V usage is TRBV6-5 and J usage is TRBJ1-2, with D perhaps matching TRBD1 (5 bases). V was shortened by 5 bases and J by 4 bases, with 14 bases between the two germline ends. CDR3 length equals 14 residues. CDR1 is MNHEY, CDR2 SVGAGI, per germline. The CDR3 nucleotides read TGTGCCAGCAGTCCCAAGACAGCAGGCTATGGCTACACCTTC. Protein sequence: CASSPKTAGYGYTF.

The chain has TRBV18 and TRBJ1-2, with D perhaps matching TRBD1 (6 bases). The CDR3 contains 13 residues. V dropped 3 bases and J dropped 13 bases, with 18 bases sitting between them. The germline CDR1 and CDR2 sequences are KGHSH and LQKENI. CDR3 sequence (DNA): TGTGCCAGCTCACCCGTGGACAGCCCGCCCGGCACCTTC. Its translation: CASSPVDSPPGTF. Full variable domain (remainder filled in from reference TRBV18 and TRBJ1-2): NAGVMQNPRHLVRRRGQEARLRCSPMKGHSHVYWYRQLPEEGLKFMVYLQKENIIDESGMPKERFSAEFPKEGPSILRIQQVVRGDSAAYFCASSPVDSPPGTFGSGTRLTVV.

The rearrangement uses TRBV2 and TRBJ2-3, with 8 positions matching TRBD2. The ends lost 11 bases at V and 0 bases at J; junction bases unmatched: 10. Germline V CDR1 and CDR2: SNHLY, FYNNEI. The CDR3 sequence is 15 residues long. The CDR3 DNA is TGTGCCCGAGGGCCTTCTAGCGGGAGCACAGATACGCAGTATTTT. Amino acids: CARGPSSGSTDTQYF. Based on the CDR3 plus reference TRBV2 and TRBJ2-3, the full variable domain is EPEVTQTPSHQVTQMGQEVILRCVPISNHLYFYWYRQILGQKVEFLVSFYNNEISEKSEIFDDQFSVERPDGSNFTLKIRSTKLEDSAMYFCARGPSSGSTDTQYFGPGTRLTVL.

Only a few counts were recorded for this clone. The DNA for the CDR3 is TGCAGCGTTGGGACTAGCGGAATCACAGATACGCAGTATTTT. Translating gives CSVGTSGITDTQYF. The chain has TRBV29-1 and TRBJ2-3; 10 nucleotides line up with TRBD2. Germline CDR1 is SQVTM and CDR2 is ANQGSEA. CDR3 length: 14 amino acids. The J segment lost 2 bases and the V segment lost 4 bases, leaving 3 bases of the junction unmatched.

This clone was detected only a few times. V usage is TRBV27 and J usage is TRBJ1-4; tentatively, D is TRBD1 (6 bases). The germline gives CDR1 MNHEY, CDR2 SMNVEV (reference sequence). Trimming removed 1 base from V and 8 bases from J, with 14 bases in between. CDR3 size: 15 residues. As DNA, the CDR3 is TGTGCCAGCAGTTTATATTCGGGGGCGAGGGAAAAACTGTTTTTT. As protein: CASSLYSGAREKLFF.

The chain recombines TRBV27 with TRBJ2-1; no clear D gene. The CDR3 runs 14 residues. Germline V gene data show CDR1 as MNHEY and CDR2 as SMNVEV (reference sequence). V shed 4 bases and J shed 0 bases, with 7 bases lying between them. This CDR3 reads CASSYLSSYNEQFF. The CDR3 nucleotides read TGTGCCAGCAGTTATCTCAGCTCCTACAATGAGCAGTTCTTC.

The chain has TRBV28 and TRBJ1-5; TRBD1 is a possible D gene (6 bases). Trimming shortened V by 7 bases and J by 6 bases, and 19 bases separated the two germline ends. Germline CDR1 is MDHEN and CDR2 is SYDVKM. The CDR3 has 15 amino acids. The CDR3 reads CASTGGGGLVQPQHF. DNA for the CDR3: TGTGCCAGCACCGGGGGCGGGGGCTTAGTTCAGCCCCAGCATTTT.

This sequence joins TRBV4-1 and TRBJ2-7; no definite D call. Germline V gene lookup returns CDR1 MGHRA and CDR2 YSYEKL. The CDR3 extends over 15 amino acids. Trimming took 1 base from V and 4 from J, leaving 14 bases between them. The CDR3 sequence: CASSQATATHYEQYF. As DNA, the CDR3 is TGCGCCAGCAGCCAAGCAACAGCCACCCATTACGAGCAGTACTTC.

Comment on this clone: Other DNA sequences in the sample encode the same CDR3. The chain links TRBV28 to TRBJ2-1; D remains ambiguous. With 3 bases removed from V and 8 bases from J, the gap between germline ends came to 26 bases. Germline CDR1 and CDR2: MDHEN and SYDVKM. This CDR3 contains 18 residues. DNA of the CDR3: TGTGCCAGCAGTTTGACCCCCTCGGGCGGAGAGCTCCCCGATGAGCAGTTCTTC. This codes for CASSLTPSGGELPDEQFF.

The chain recombines TRBV7-2 with TRBJ2-7; D remains unclear. Germline CDR1 is SGHTA and CDR2 is FQGNSA. The V and J ends lost 5 bases and 6 bases respectively, with 8 bases between them. The CDR3 loop spans 11 amino acids. DNA for the CDR3: TGTGCCAGCAGCAGACATGGCGAGCAGTACTTC. Its protein product is CASSRHGEQYF.

J is TRBJ2-1 and V is TRBV6-6, with D unresolved. The V and J ends lost 2 bases and 10 bases respectively, with 9 bases between them. The CDR3 extends over 12 amino acids. Looked up from germline, CDR1 is MNHNY and CDR2 is SVGAGI (reference sequence). CDR3 protein: CASSYPSKEQFF. The CDR3 DNA reads as TGTGCCAGCAGTTACCCTTCGAAAGAGCAGTTCTTC.

The chain recombines TRBV19 with TRBJ1-6; D remains ambiguous. There are 13 residues in the CDR3. V lost 3 bases to trimming and J lost 7 bases, with 7 bases between them. Germline values: CDR1 LNHDA, CDR2 SQIVND (reference sequence). This CDR3 reads CASSMGGNSPLHF. CDR3 DNA: TGTGCCAGTAGTATGGGCGGGAATTCACCCCTCCACTTT.

The J gene is TRBJ1-4, the V gene TRBV6-1; tentatively, D is TRBD1 (5 bases). The CDR3 covers 14 residues. Trimming shortened V by 5 bases and J by 3 bases, and 10 bases separated the two germline ends. Per germline, CDR1 MNHNS and CDR2 SASEGT. This chain's CDR3 is CASSSGTANEKLFF. DNA for the CDR3: TGTGCCAGCAGTAGCGGGACGGCTAATGAAAAACTGTTTTTT.

The chain has TRBV6-5 and TRBJ1-1; D remains unclear. The CDR3 has 13 amino acids. The V end was cut by 7 bases, the J end by 1 base, with 10 bases between. The germline V gene encodes CDR1 MNHEY and CDR2 SVGAGI. CDR3 DNA: TGTGCCAGCACGACTGACGAGAACACTGAAGCTTTCTTT. Its translation: CASTTDENTEAFF.

V gene TRBV27 combines with J gene TRBJ1-1; no definite D call. This CDR3 region has 14 residues. Germline V lookup: CDR1 MNHEY, CDR2 SMNVEV (reference sequence). Deletions cut 3 bases from V and 1 base from J, with 9 bases between. The CDR3, as DNA: TGTGCCAGCAGTTTTGCTGGACCGAACACTGAAGCTTTCTTT. It yields the protein CASSFAGPNTEAFF.

In the case of this clone: In the same sample, other DNA sequences code for this CDR3. The chain joins TRBV2 to TRBJ1-1; no firm D call. This CDR3 comprises 13 residues. Germline V CDR1 and CDR2: SNHLY, FYNNEI. The V and J ends lost 8 bases and 0 bases respectively, with 10 bases between them. The CDR3 region has the DNA TGTGCCAGCCCCAGTTCCATGAACACTGAAGCTTTCTTT. It encodes CASPSSMNTEAFF.

This clone was counted a few times. This chain connects TRBV2 to TRBJ1-2; tentatively, D is TRBD1 (5 bases). This CDR3 region has 14 residues. The ends were cut back, 6 bases at V and 7 bases at J, with 18 bases in the middle. CDR1 and CDR2 from the germline V gene are SNHLY and FYNNEI. The CDR3 is CASREVTARSGYTF. DNA for the CDR3: TGTGCCAGCAGGGAGGTGACAGCCCGGTCTGGCTACACCTTC.

This chain connects TRBV28 to TRBJ2-1; the D is unclear. V was clipped by 7 bases and J by 6 bases, with 7 bases between them. This CDR3 spans 11 amino acids. From germline, CDR1 is MDHEN and CDR2 SYDVKM. The CDR3 protein is CASTAFNEQFF. The CDR3, as DNA: TGTGCCAGCACGGCCTTCAATGAGCAGTTCTTC.

The rearrangement links TRBV13 to TRBJ1-1; D not certain. Trimming pared 5 bases from V and 7 bases from J, leaving 17 bases between. CDR3 length: 14 residues. Germline lookup yields CDR1 PRHDT and CDR2 FYEKMQ (reference sequence). CDR3 sequence reads: CASSLFPEGVEAFF. The CDR3 nucleotides are TGTGCCAGCAGCCTCTTTCCGGAAGGAGTTGAAGCTTTCTTT.

V and J are TRBV2 and TRBJ2-7, with a possible D match to TRBD2 (6 bases). This CDR3 has 13 amino acids. V was cut by 3 bases and J by 2 bases, with 8 bases left in between. From germline, CDR1 is SNHLY and CDR2 FYNNEI. The CDR3 reads CASSEGGTYEQYF. The CDR3 DNA reads TGTGCCAGCAGTGAGGGCGGGACCTACGAGCAGTACTTC.

This chain joins TRBV30 and TRBJ1-5; weak D call: TRBD1 (6 bases). The germline V and J ends were trimmed by 3 bases and 4 bases, with 13 bases remaining between them. CDR3 size: 14 residues. Germline V gene sequence: CDR1 GTSNPN, CDR2 SVGIG (reference sequence). The CDR3, as DNA: TGTGCCTGGAGACAGGGATCGCAAAATCAGCCCCAGCATTTT. This encodes CAWRQGSQNQPQHF.

This rearrangement joins TRBV25-1 to TRBJ2-3; unclear D gene. Trimming stripped 5 bases from V and 2 bases from J, with 2 bases between. The CDR3 consists of 11 residues. Germline CDR1 reads MGHDK; CDR2 reads SYGVNS. The CDR3 DNA follows: TGTGCCAGCAGTCCCACAGATACGCAGTATTTT. Protein product: CASSPTDTQYF. Filled out from reference TRBV25-1 and TRBJ2-3, the complete variable domain reads EADIYQTPRYLVIGTGKKITLECSQTMGHDKMYWYQQDPGMELHLIHYSYGVNSTEKGDLSSESTVSRIRTEHFPLTLESARPSHTSQYLCASSPTDTQYFGPGTRLTVL.

This sequence joins TRBV5-4 and TRBJ2-1; 9 bases align to TRBD1. This CDR3 contains 15 residues. V shed 4 bases and J 3 bases; nucleotides not matched to a gene: 5. Germline V lookup: CDR1 SGHNT, CDR2 YYREEE (reference sequence). The CDR3 is CASSHDRGVYNEQFF. The CDR3, as DNA: TGTGCCAGCAGCCACGACAGGGGGGTCTACAATGAGCAGTTCTTC.